These 2 T cell receptor beta chains came from one sample sequenced in a study of shared clonotypes between healthy human individuals. Profiled with immunoSEQ multiplex PCR; TCRdb holds only in-frame clones, not every one. The sample yields around 1.1 million clones, 70% to 85% seen once. The sequencing input was memory CD4+ T cells from PBMCs. The subset: CD45RA-negative fraction. The receptors originated from a man between 18 and 35 years old in good health. Some clones in this sample may be carry-over from other donors' samples.

V usage is TRBV7-9 and J usage is TRBJ1-1; tentatively, D is TRBD1 (6 bases). The CDR3 totals 17 residues. Trimming shortened V by 3 bases and J by 2 bases, and 19 bases separated the two germline ends. The germline V gene has CDR1 SEHNR and CDR2 FQNEAQ (reference sequence). CDR3 amino acids: CASSLGRGRQINTEAFF. Written as DNA, the CDR3 is TGTGCCAGCAGCTTGGGCCGGGGGCGGCAAATCAACACTGAAGCTTTCTTT.

The rearrangement links TRBV27 to TRBJ2-7; TRBD1 might be the D (5 bases). This CDR3 region has 15 residues. V was pared by 0 bases and J by 4 bases, with 13 bases between. Germline CDR1 reads MNHEY; CDR2 reads SMNVEV (reference sequence). The CDR3 sequence is CASSLSRRAQYEQYF. The CDR3 DNA follows: TGTGCCAGCAGTTTATCGCGCAGGGCTCAGTACGAGCAGTACTTC.